A selection of T cell receptor beta chains follows, all from one sample in a study of T-cell memory formation after mild COVID-19. Each CDR3 protein is one row after TCRdb ran MiXCR on the 5' RACE reads. The profile shows some 210,000 distinct CDR3 sequences, 25% to 35% of them singletons. Sequenced sample: PBMCs or a T cell subset sorted from them (not recorded which). Receptor source: an adult woman who had mild COVID-19 (a few samples of this study predate the infection). Cell type and time point are not known. The CDR3 runs from the conserved cysteine through the conserved F or W. A D gene is named only where the DNA matches it firmly. Rows give clone size only sometimes, using once, few, many, or a class for an expanded clone.

cdr3_nt cdr3_aa clone_size j_call v_call d_call
TGTGCCAGCAGCTTAGCGTCAGGTGGCTACACCTTC CASSLASGGYTF NA TRBJ1-2 TRBV7-9 NA
TGCGCCAGCACCCGGGAGTATGGGCACAGAGAGGGCTATGGCTACACCTTC CASTREYGHREGYGYTF NA TRBJ1-2 TRBV4-1 NA
TGCGCCAGCAGCTTACCGGGACAGGGAATTACCTACGAGCAGTACTTC CASSLPGQGITYEQYF NA TRBJ2-7 TRBV5-1 TRBD1
TGCAGCGCCCTGACAGGGGTGAACACTGAAGCTTTCTTT CSALTGVNTEAFF few TRBJ1-1 TRBV29-1 TRBD1
TGTGCCAGCAGTGCCGCAGGGGGAGCAAACACCGGGGAGCTGTTTTTT CASSAAGGANTGELFF NA TRBJ2-2 TRBV28 TRBD1
TGTGCCAGCAGTTTATATGGGGACAATGAGCAGTTCTTC CASSLYGDNEQFF NA TRBJ2-1 TRBV6-5 NA
TGCAGTGCTAGAGATGAGGGGGGACTAGTTGATGAGCAGTTCTTC CSARDEGGLVDEQFF NA TRBJ2-1 TRBV20-1 TRBD2
TGCAGCGTTCTCCCCCACCACTCCTACGAGCAGTACTTC CSVLPHHSYEQYF NA TRBJ2-7 TRBV29-1 NA
TGTGCCACCAGCAGAGCTGGGGGCCACCAAGAGACCCAGTACTTC CATSRAGGHQETQYF NA TRBJ2-5 TRBV15 NA
TGTGCCAGCAGTTACGAGGTGAACACTGAAGCTTTCTTT CASSYEVNTEAFF NA TRBJ1-1 TRBV6-6 NA
TGCGCCAGCAGCCAGAGAGGACAGGATTACGAGCAGTACTTC CASSQRGQDYEQYF few TRBJ2-7 TRBV5-1 TRBD1
TGTGCCAGCTCACCACCGTCCCTAGATACGCAGTATTTT CASSPPSLDTQYF NA TRBJ2-3 TRBV18 NA
TGTGCCAGCATTCGGACTAGCGGGATCAATGAGCAGTTCTTC CASIRTSGINEQFF few TRBJ2-1 TRBV2 TRBD2
TGTGCCAGTAGTACTCTAGGGACAGGGTCGTCCCGTGAGCAGTTCTTC CASSTLGTGSSREQFF few TRBJ2-1 TRBV19 TRBD1
TGTGCCAGCAGCTCGTTAGCGGGGGGGATTGCAGATACGCAGTATTTT CASSSLAGGIADTQYF few TRBJ2-3 TRBV7-2 TRBD2
TGTGCCAGTCGACAGGGGAAGGGAGAGACCCAGTACTTC CASRQGKGETQYF few TRBJ2-5 TRBV19 TRBD1
TGTGCCAGCGCAAGGGACGGACACTACGAGCAGTACTTC CASARDGHYEQYF few TRBJ2-7 TRBV12-3/TRBV12-4 NA
TGCAGTGCTTCCGGGACTATCCTAAACCAGCAAACCTCGACTTTCACAGATACGCAGTATTTT CSASGTILNQQTSTFTDTQYF few TRBJ2-3 TRBV20-1 TRBD2
TGTGCCAGCAGTTCGCTGCAGGGGTACATTGCGGAGACCCAGTACTTC CASSSLQGYIAETQYF few TRBJ2-5 TRBV28 NA
TGTGCCAGCAGTGACCGGTGGGGGGGCGCTGAAGCTTTCTTT CASSDRWGGAEAFF NA TRBJ1-1 TRBV6-1 NA
TGCAGTGCTAGAGGGGAAGCTGGAAACACCATATATTTT CSARGEAGNTIYF few TRBJ1-3 TRBV20-1 NA
TGTGCCAGCGGGAGCAGCCGGGAGGGCCTCGGGACCGGGGAGCTGTTTTTT CASGSSREGLGTGELFF few TRBJ2-2 TRBV2 TRBD2
TGTGCCAGCACTTGGACAGTCGCTAACACTGAAGCTTTCTTT CASTWTVANTEAFF NA TRBJ1-1 TRBV12-3/TRBV12-4 NA
TGTGCCAGCAGCTTACGATCGAGCTCCTACAATGAGCAGTTCTTC CASSLRSSSYNEQFF few TRBJ2-1 TRBV7-3 NA
TGCAGTGCGTCTGGGACCTATGGCTACACCTTC CSASGTYGYTF few TRBJ1-2 TRBV20-1 NA
TGTGCCAGCTCGGGTTTAGCGGGGGGTCTCGACGAGCAGTACTTC CASSGLAGGLDEQYF few TRBJ2-7 TRBV18 TRBD2
TGTGCCAGCAGCCCTACCGCCGGGGGGTTGGCGGGGGAGCTGTTTTTT CASSPTAGGLAGELFF NA TRBJ2-2 TRBV7-2 TRBD2
TGTGCCAGCAGCCACGGGACGATTTCCTACGAGCAGTACTTC CASSHGTISYEQYF few TRBJ2-7 TRBV14 NA
TGCAGCGTTGGAGAGGGTGCTCTCTACAATGAGCAGTTCTTC CSVGEGALYNEQFF few TRBJ2-1 TRBV29-1 NA
TGTGCCAGCAGGACAGGTGGACTAGCGGGAAATGAGCAGTTCTTC CASRTGGLAGNEQFF NA TRBJ2-1 TRBV7-3 TRBD2
TGTGCCAGCAGTCCCCGAGGGACAGGGAGGGAGAATCCTGAAGCTTTCTTT CASSPRGTGRENPEAFF NA TRBJ1-1 TRBV27 TRBD1
TGTGCCAGCTCACCCTATAGACAGTACACTGAAGCTTTCTTT CASSPYRQYTEAFF NA TRBJ1-1 TRBV18 NA
TGTGCCAGCAGCTTAGGTTACCCTAACACTGAAGCTTTCTTT CASSLGYPNTEAFF NA TRBJ1-1 TRBV11-1 NA
TGTGCCAGCAGCCCTCCCGGGGCCATGAACACTGAAGCTTTCTTT CASSPPGAMNTEAFF few TRBJ1-1 TRBV11-3 NA
TGTGCCACCTGGGGGGGGCCTAACAATGAGCAGTTCTTC CATWGGPNNEQFF NA TRBJ2-1 TRBV12-3/TRBV12-4 NA
TGCAGTGCGACCGACAGAACAGATACGCAGTATTTT CSATDRTDTQYF NA TRBJ2-3 TRBV20-1 NA
TGCAGCGCCGCCCAAGGACAGCACTACGAGCAGTACTTC CSAAQGQHYEQYF NA TRBJ2-7 TRBV29-1 NA
TGTGCCATCAGTGAGTCGGGGGGGGCCCGTGGCTACACCTTC CAISESGGARGYTF once TRBJ1-2 TRBV10-3 NA
TGTGCCAGCGCTGAGGGGGATCAGCCCCAGCATTTT CASAEGDQPQHF once TRBJ1-5 TRBV12-3/TRBV12-4 NA
TGTGCCACCAGCAGAGGAGCCAGGGACAATGAGCAGTTCTTC CATSRGARDNEQFF NA TRBJ2-1 TRBV15 NA
TGTGCCAGCAGTTGGGGGTACCAAGAGACCCAGTACTTC CASSWGYQETQYF few TRBJ2-5 TRBV6-5 NA
TGTGCCAGCAGTTACGGCGGGTTACCTGGAAACACCATATATTTT CASSYGGLPGNTIYF NA TRBJ1-3 TRBV6-2/TRBV6-3 NA
TGTGCCAGCACCCCCCGGGACAGAAGGTTCTCTGGGGCCAACGTCCTGACTTTC CASTPRDRRFSGANVLTF NA TRBJ2-6 TRBV6-2/TRBV6-3 TRBD1
TGTGCCAGCAGCGTAGGGGATACAGGGGTTGTCTACGAGCAGTACTTC CASSVGDTGVVYEQYF few TRBJ2-7 TRBV9 TRBD1
TGTGCCAGCAGCCCCCGACAGGGGATCCCGTACGAGCAGTACTTC CASSPRQGIPYEQYF NA TRBJ2-7 TRBV7-4 TRBD1
TGTGCCAGCAGCTTTCGGACAGGCCTTTTGGATGAGCAGTTCTTC CASSFRTGLLDEQFF few TRBJ2-1 TRBV7-9 TRBD1
TGTGCCAGCAGCTCCGGGACAGGGATTAGCACAGATACGCAGTATTTT CASSSGTGISTDTQYF medium-sized TRBJ2-3 TRBV7-2 TRBD1
TGTGCCAGCAGCTCCGGACAGGGCCAGCGTTGGAACACTGAAGCTTTCTTT CASSSGQGQRWNTEAFF NA TRBJ1-1 TRBV5-8 TRBD1
TGTGCCAGCAGTCTAACAAGGGAGCTGTTTTTT CASSLTRELFF NA TRBJ2-2 TRBV12-3/TRBV12-4 NA
TGTGCCAGCAGCTTAGGAGGTATGGGGGTCGATACTGAAGCTTTCTTT CASSLGGMGVDTEAFF NA TRBJ1-1 TRBV7-2 NA
TGTGCCTGGAGTGTGAGGGGGACTACTAGGTACAATGAGCAGTTCTTC CAWSVRGTTRYNEQFF few TRBJ2-1 TRBV30 NA
TGTGCCAGCAGTTTTTCCCGCAGAGGGGCGTTTCGCACAGATACGCAGTATTTT CASSFSRRGAFRTDTQYF few TRBJ2-3 TRBV27 NA
TGTGCCAGCAGCCAAGTGACAGGGGTTTTGAACACTGAAGCTTTCTTT CASSQVTGVLNTEAFF NA TRBJ1-1 TRBV14 TRBD1
TGCAGTGCTAGATCAGGGGCCCGTAGCACAGATACGCAGTATTTT CSARSGARSTDTQYF few TRBJ2-3 TRBV20-1 NA
TGTGCCAGCAGGACATCGCCAGATACGCAGTATTTT CASRTSPDTQYF NA TRBJ2-3 TRBV7-2 NA